Listed below are T cell receptor beta chains from one sample, sequenced in a study of control samples from healthy donors and cancer patients. Profiled with immunoSEQ multiplex PCR; TCRdb holds only in-frame clones, not every one. The sample includes some 130,000 clones, roughly 89% of them seen just once. The sample consisted of blood. The receptors shown here come from a man between 18 and 29 years old in good health. Each CDR3 is given with its conserved first and last residue. A D gene is named only where the DNA matches it firmly. Not all rows give a size; the values are once, few, many and, for expanded clones, a class.

d_call j_call cdr3_length v_call clone_size cdr3_nt cdr3_aa
NA TRBJ1-3 20 TRBV7-3 few TGTGCCAGCAGCTTAACGCGGTCGGGACACCATCCTCCCTCTGGAAACACCATATATTTT CASSLTRSGHHPPSGNTIYF
NA TRBJ1-6 12 TRBV6-6 NA TGTGCCAGCAGCTCCTCAAGGACACCCCTCCACTTT CASSSSRTPLHF
NA TRBJ1-4 15 TRBV7-6 NA TGTGCCAGCAGCTTTCGGGGGGCCGCTGACGAAAAACTGTTTTTT CASSFRGAADEKLFF
NA TRBJ2-5 14 TRBV7-9 few TGTGCCAGCAGCCCCTCTCGGTCTTGGGAGACCCAGTACTTC CASSPSRSWETQYF
NA TRBJ2-7 16 TRBV7-9 once TGTGCCAGCAGCTTAATATCCCCCCTGGGCTCCTACGAGCAGTACTTC CASSLISPLGSYEQYF
TRBD2 TRBJ2-7 15 TRBV11-2 NA TGTGCCAGCAGCCCAGGACTAGCGGATTCCTACGAGCAGTACTTC CASSPGLADSYEQYF
TRBD1 TRBJ2-1 16 TRBV10-3 NA TGTGCCATCAGTGAGTCCGGGACAGGTAGTTACAATGAGCAGTTCTTC CAISESGTGSYNEQFF
NA TRBJ1-2 14 TRBV13 few TGTGCCAGCAGCTTAGGGGGCGCAGGCTATGGCTACACCTTC CASSLGGAGYGYTF
NA TRBJ2-7 13 TRBV11-2 NA TGTGCCAGCAGCTTAGGACTAGCCTACGAGCAGTACTTC CASSLGLAYEQYF
TRBD1 TRBJ1-4 16 TRBV9 NA TGTGCCAGCAGCGTGGGGCCACAGGGGTTGCAAGAAAAACTGTTTTTT CASSVGPQGLQEKLFF
NA TRBJ1-5 10 TRBV12-3/TRBV12-4 NA TGTGCCAGCAAAATCAGCCCCCAGCATTTT CASKISPQHF
NA TRBJ1-2 14 TRBV30 NA TGTGCCTGGAGTGGGGGACGGGGAACCTATGGCTACACCTTC CAWSGGRGTYGYTF
NA TRBJ1-4 15 TRBV6-5 NA TGTGCCAGCAGCCGGGCCCTAACCCCTAATGAAAAACTGTTTTTT CASSRALTPNEKLFF
NA TRBJ1-6 15 TRBV30 NA TGTGCCTGGAGTTTAACAGCCTCCTATAATTCACCCCTCCACTTT CAWSLTASYNSPLHF
NA TRBJ2-6 17 TRBV19 NA TGTGCCAGTAGTACACGACAGGTTTTCTCTGGGGCCAACGTCCTGACTTTC CASSTRQVFSGANVLTF
TRBD2 TRBJ2-3 17 TRBV11-2 NA TGTGCCAGCAGCGTGCCCGGGGGGGCTCTAAACACAGATACGCAGTATTTT CASSVPGGALNTDTQYF
TRBD2 TRBJ2-1 18 TRBV7-6 once TGTGCCAGCAGCTTAGCGCCCCCGACGGGGGGGCCGCGGGGTGAGCAGTTCTTC CASSLAPPTGGPRGEQFF
TRBD2 TRBJ2-3 18 TRBV9 NA TGTGCCAGCAGCCCTCGCCTAGCGGGGGTGTCGAGCACAGATACGCAGTATTTT CASSPRLAGVSSTDTQYF
NA TRBJ1-1 15 TRBV7-9 NA TGTGCCAGCAGCTTGGGGGGGGCAGAGGGCACTGAAGCTTTCTTT CASSLGGAEGTEAFF
NA TRBJ1-6 14 TRBV7-7 NA TGTGCCAGCAGCTTAGTTTTAGGGAATTCACCCCTCCACTTT CASSLVLGNSPLHF
NA TRBJ1-1 11 TRBV6-4 NA TGTGCCAGCAGTGGCGGATCGGGAGCTTTCTTT CASSGGSGAFF
NA TRBJ1-1 14 TRBV5-4 NA TGTGCCAGCAAGAGGAGGGCTCGGAACACTGAAGCTTTCTTT CASKRRARNTEAFF
NA TRBJ2-3 14 TRBV5-4 NA TGTGCCAGCAGCCCAGCGGAAGGCACAGATACGCAGTATTTT CASSPAEGTDTQYF
NA TRBJ2-2 16 TRBV18 once TGTGCCAGCTCACCGCAACAGGGAGGCCAAGCCGGGGAGCTGTTTTTT CASSPQQGGQAGELFF
TRBD1 TRBJ2-7 13 TRBV3-1/TRBV3-2 NA TGTGCCAGCAGCCACGGACAGGCCTACGAGCAGTACTTC CASSHGQAYEQYF
NA TRBJ2-3 17 TRBV9 NA TGTGCCAGCAGCGCAGGTCTCCTAGCTGTAAGTGGAGATACGCAGTATTTT CASSAGLLAVSGDTQYF
TRBD1 TRBJ1-3 16 TRBV5-6 NA TGTGCCAGCAGCTCCGCCGGGACAGGGCCTGGAAACACCATATATTTT CASSSAGTGPGNTIYF
NA TRBJ2-2 18 TRBV5-6 once TGTGCCAGCAGCCCGACCTTTAGCGGAACCTTGAACACCGGGGAGCTGTTTTTT CASSPTFSGTLNTGELFF
NA TRBJ1-1 15 TRBV4-1 NA TGCGCCAGCAGCCAAGGAGGAAATCGCGACACTGAAGCTTTCTTT CASSQGGNRDTEAFF
NA TRBJ2-6 12 TRBV3-1/TRBV3-2 once TGTGCCACCTCGCCTGGGGCCAACGTCCTGACTTTC CATSPGANVLTF
TRBD1 TRBJ2-7 17 TRBV11-2 NA TGTGCCAGCAGCTTGGTGGAGTCGGGACAGGGTCCCTACGAGCAGTACTTC CASSLVESGQGPYEQYF
NA TRBJ1-2 13 TRBV7-3 NA TGTGCCAGCAGCCCTGACCGTGGCTATGGCTACACCTTC CASSPDRGYGYTF
NA TRBJ2-3 13 TRBV6-4 NA TGTGCCAGCAGCCGGGGGTCCACAGATACGCAGTATTTT CASSRGSTDTQYF
TRBD2 TRBJ2-1 14 TRBV7-2 NA TGTGCCAGCAGCCGGGGAGGGGATCTTAATGAGCAGTTCTTC CASSRGGDLNEQFF
TRBD2 TRBJ2-2 17 TRBV30 NA TGTGCCTGGCACGTCATAGCGGGGGGGCAGGGCACCGGGGAGCTGTTTTTT CAWHVIAGGQGTGELFF
NA TRBJ1-1 14 TRBV27 NA TGTGCCAGCAGTTCCAGACGGAAGAACACTGAAGCTTTCTTT CASSSRRKNTEAFF
NA TRBJ1-2 12 TRBV5-6 NA TGTGCCAGCAGCTTGTCTCTCCGGGGCTACACCTTC CASSLSLRGYTF
TRBD1 TRBJ1-1 19 TRBV4-1 NA TGCGCCAGCAGCCAATACTTCCGGACAGGGATCCCCGGGGGCACTGAAGCTTTCTTT CASSQYFRTGIPGGTEAFF
NA TRBJ1-2 13 TRBV29-1 NA TGCAGCGTTAGGGGGGGGCGGAACTATGGCTACACCTTC CSVRGGRNYGYTF
TRBD2 TRBJ2-7 14 TRBV4-1 NA TGCGCCAGCAGCCGGGGGCTAGCGGGCTACGAGCAGTACTTC CASSRGLAGYEQYF